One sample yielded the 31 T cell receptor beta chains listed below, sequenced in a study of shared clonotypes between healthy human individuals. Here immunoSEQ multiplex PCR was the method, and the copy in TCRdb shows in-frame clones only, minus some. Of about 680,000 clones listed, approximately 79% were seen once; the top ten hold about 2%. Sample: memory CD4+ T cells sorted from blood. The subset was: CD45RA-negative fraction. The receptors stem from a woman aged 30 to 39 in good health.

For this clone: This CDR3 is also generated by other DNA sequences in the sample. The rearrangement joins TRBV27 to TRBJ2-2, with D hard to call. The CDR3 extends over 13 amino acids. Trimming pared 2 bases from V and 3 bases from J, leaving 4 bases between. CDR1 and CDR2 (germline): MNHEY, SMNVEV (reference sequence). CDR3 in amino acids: CASSLGDTGELFF. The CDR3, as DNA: TGTGCCAGCAGTTTAGGGGACACCGGGGAGCTGTTTTTT.

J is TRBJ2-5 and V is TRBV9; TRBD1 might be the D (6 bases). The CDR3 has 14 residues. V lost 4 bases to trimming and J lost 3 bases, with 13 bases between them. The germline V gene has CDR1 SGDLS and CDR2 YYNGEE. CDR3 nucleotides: TGTGCCAGCAGCCCGACAGGTTCCAAAGAGACCCAGTACTTC. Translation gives CASSPTGSKETQYF.

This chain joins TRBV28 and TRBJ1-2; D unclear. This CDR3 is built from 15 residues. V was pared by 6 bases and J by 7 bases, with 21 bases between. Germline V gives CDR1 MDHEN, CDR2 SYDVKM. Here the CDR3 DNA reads TGTGCCAGCAGAGGATTAGGACGGGGAACGAGTGGCTACACCTTC. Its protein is CASRGLGRGTSGYTF.

DNA of the CDR3: TGTGCCAGCAACGTCGATGGGACAGGGATTGACGAGCAGTACTTC. Its protein is CASNVDGTGIDEQYF. The rearrangement links TRBV25-1 to TRBJ2-7, with 9 bases identical to TRBD1. CDR1 and CDR2 (germline): MGHDK, SYGVNS. V was pared by 7 bases and J by 5 bases, with 12 bases of the junction left unmatched. This CDR3 contains 15 residues.

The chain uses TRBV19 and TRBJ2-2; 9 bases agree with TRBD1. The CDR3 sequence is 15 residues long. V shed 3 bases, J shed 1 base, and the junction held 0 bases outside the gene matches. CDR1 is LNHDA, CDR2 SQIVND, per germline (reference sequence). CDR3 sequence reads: CASSMDRGNTGELFF. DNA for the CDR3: TGTGCCAGTAGTATGGACAGGGGGAACACCGGGGAGCTGTTTTTT.

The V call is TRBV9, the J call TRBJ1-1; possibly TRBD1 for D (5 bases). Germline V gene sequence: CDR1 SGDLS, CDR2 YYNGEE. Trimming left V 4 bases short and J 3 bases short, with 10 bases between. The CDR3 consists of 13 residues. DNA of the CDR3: TGTGCCAGCAGCTTAGGAGGGGACACTGAAGCTTTCTTT. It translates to CASSLGGDTEAFF.

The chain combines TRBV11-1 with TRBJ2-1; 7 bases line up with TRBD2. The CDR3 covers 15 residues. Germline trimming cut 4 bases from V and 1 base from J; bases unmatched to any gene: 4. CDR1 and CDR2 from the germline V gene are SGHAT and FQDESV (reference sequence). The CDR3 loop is CASSSQAGSYNEQFF. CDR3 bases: TGTGCCAGCAGCTCTCAAGCGGGATCCTACAATGAGCAGTTCTTC.

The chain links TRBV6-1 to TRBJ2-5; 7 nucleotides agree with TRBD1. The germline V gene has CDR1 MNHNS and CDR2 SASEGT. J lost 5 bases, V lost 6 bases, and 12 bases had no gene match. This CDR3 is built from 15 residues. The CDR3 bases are TGTGCCAGCAGGGGCAGTAGACAGGGATGGGAGACCCAGTACTTC. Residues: CASRGSRQGWETQYF.

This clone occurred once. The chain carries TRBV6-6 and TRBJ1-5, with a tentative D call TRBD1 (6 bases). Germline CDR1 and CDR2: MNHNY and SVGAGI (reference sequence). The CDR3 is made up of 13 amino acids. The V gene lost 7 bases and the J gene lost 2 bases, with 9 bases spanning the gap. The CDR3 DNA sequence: TGTGCCAGCACAGGGGAAGGCAATCAGCCCCAGCATTTT. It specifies CASTGEGNQPQHF.

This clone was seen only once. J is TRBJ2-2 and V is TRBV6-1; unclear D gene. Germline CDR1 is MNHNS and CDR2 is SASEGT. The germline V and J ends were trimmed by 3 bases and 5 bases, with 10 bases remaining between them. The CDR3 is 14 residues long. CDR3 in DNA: TGTGCCAGCAGTGATATGGGGTTTACCGGGGAGCTGTTTTTT. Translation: CASSDMGFTGELFF.

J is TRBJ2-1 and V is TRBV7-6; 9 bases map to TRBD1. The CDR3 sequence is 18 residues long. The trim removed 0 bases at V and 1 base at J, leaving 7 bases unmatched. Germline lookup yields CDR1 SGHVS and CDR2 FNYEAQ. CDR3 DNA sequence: TGTGCCAGCAGCTTAGCTGTCTGGGGACAGGGATCCTACAATGAGCAGTTCTTC. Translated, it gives CASSLAVWGQGSYNEQFF.

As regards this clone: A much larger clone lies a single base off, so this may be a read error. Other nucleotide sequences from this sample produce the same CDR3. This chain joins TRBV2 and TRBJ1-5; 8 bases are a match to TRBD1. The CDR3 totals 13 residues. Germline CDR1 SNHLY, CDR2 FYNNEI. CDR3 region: CASRLQGEQPQHF. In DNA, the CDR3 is TGTGCCAGCAGGCTACAGGGGGAACAGCCTCAGCATTTT.

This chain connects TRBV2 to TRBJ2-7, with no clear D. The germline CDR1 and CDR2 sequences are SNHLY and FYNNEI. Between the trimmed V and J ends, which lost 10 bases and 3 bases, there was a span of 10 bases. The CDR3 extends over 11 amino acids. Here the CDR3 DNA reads TGTGCCACCTCCGTGATCTACGAGCAGTACTTC. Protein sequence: CATSVIYEQYF.

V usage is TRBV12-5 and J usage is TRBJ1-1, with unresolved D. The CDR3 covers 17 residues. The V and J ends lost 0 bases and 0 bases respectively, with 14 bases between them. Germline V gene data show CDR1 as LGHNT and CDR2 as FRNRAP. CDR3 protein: CASGLVVAGNMNTEAFF. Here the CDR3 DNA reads TGTGCTAGTGGTTTGGTAGTGGCGGGAAACATGAACACTGAAGCTTTCTTT.

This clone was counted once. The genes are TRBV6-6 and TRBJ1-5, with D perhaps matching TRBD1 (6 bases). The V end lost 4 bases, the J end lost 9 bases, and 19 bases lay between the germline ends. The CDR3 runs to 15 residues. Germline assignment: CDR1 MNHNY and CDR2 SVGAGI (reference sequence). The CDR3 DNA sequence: TGTGCCAGCAGTTCCGGACCCGGGACACCGGGGCCCCAGCATTTT. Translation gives CASSSGPGTPGPQHF.

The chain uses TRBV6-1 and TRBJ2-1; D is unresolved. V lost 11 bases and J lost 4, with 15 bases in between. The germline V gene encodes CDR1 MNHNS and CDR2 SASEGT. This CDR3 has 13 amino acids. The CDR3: CAVSLVPYNEQFF. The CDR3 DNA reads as TGTGCCGTGAGCCTAGTCCCGTACAATGAGCAGTTCTTC.

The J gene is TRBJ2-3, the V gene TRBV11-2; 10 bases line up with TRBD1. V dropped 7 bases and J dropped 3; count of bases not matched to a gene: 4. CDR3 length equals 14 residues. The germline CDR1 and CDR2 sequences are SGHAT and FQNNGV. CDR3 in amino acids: CASKTGGETDTQYF. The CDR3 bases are TGTGCCAGCAAGACAGGGGGCGAAACAGATACGCAGTATTTT.

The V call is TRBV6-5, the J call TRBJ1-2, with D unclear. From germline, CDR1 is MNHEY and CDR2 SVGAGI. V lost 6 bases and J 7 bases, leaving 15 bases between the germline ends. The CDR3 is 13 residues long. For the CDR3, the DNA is TGTGCCAGCAGACTGGACGTCTCGGGTGGCTACACCTTC. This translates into CASRLDVSGGYTF.

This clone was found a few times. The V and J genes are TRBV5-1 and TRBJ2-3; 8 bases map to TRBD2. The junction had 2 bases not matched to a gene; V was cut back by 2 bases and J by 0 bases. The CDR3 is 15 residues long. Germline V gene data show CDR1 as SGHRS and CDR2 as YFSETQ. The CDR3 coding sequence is TGCGCCAGCAGCTTACCTAGCGGGAGCACAGATACGCAGTATTTT. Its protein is CASSLPSGSTDTQYF. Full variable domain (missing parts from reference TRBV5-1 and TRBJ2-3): KAGVTQTPRYLIKTRGQQVTLSCSPISGHRSVSWYQQTPGQGLQFLFEYFSETQRNKGNFPGRFSGRQFSNSRSEMNVSTLELGDSALYLCASSLPSGSTDTQYFGPGTRLTVL.

The CDR3 region is CASSPGAGTGLGNTIYF. CDR3 DNA: TGTGCCAGCAGTCCAGGAGCCGGGACAGGGCTAGGAAACACCATATATTTT. J is TRBJ1-3 and V is TRBV28; 9 bases line up with TRBD1. Germline V lookup: CDR1 MDHEN, CDR2 SYDVKM. The CDR3 totals 17 residues. The trim removed 5 bases at V and 4 bases at J, leaving 12 bases unmatched. Filled out from reference TRBV28 and TRBJ1-3, the complete variable domain reads DVKVTQSSRYLVKRTGEKVFLECVQDMDHENMFWYRQDPGLGLRLIYFSYDVKMKEKGDIPEGYSVSREKKERFSLILESASTNQTSMYLCASSPGAGTGLGNTIYFGEGSWLTVV.

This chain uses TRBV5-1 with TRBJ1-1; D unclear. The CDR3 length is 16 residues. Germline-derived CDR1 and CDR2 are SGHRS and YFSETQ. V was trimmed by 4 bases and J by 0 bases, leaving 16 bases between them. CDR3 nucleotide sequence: TGCGCCAGCAGCCCCGCCGGAGGGAAAATGAACACTGAAGCTTTCTTT. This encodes CASSPAGGKMNTEAFF.

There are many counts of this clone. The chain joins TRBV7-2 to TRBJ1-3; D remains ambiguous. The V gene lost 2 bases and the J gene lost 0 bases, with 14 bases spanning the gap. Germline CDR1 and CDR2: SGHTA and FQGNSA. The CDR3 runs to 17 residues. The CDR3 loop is CASSLQYTKVSGNTIYF. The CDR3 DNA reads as TGTGCCAGCAGCTTACAGTACACAAAAGTCTCTGGAAACACCATATATTTT.

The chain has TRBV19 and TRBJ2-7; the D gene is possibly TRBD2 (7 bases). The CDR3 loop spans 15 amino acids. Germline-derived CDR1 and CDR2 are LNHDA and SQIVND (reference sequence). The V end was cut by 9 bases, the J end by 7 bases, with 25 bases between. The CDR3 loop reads CASKRGGTINGEQYF. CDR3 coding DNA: TGTGCCAGCAAAAGGGGGGGGACTATCAACGGAGAGCAGTACTTC.

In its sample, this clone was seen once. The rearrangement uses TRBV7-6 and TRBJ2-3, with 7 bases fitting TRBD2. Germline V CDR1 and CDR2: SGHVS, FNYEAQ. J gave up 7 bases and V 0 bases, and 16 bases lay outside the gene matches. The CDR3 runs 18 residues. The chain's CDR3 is CASSLALYASGVENTQYF. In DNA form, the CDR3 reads TGTGCCAGCAGCTTAGCGCTGTATGCTAGCGGAGTGGAGAATACGCAGTATTTT.

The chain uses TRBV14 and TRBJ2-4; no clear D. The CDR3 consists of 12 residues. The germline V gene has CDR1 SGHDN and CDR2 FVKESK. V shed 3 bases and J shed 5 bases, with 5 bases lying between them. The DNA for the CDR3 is TGTGCCAGCAGCCAGTCGGAAAACATTCAGTACTTC. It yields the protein CASSQSENIQYF.

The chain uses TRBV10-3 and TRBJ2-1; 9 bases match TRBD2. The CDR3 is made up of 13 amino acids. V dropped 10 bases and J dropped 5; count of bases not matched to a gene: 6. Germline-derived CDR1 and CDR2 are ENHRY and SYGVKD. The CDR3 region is CASLAGTDNEQFF. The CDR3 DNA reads TGTGCCAGCCTAGCGGGGACCGACAATGAGCAGTTCTTC.

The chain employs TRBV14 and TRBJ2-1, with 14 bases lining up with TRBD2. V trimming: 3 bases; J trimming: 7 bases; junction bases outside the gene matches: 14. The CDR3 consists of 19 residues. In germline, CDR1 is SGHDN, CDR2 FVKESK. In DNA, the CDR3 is TGTGCCAGCAGCCAGCCGGGACTAGCGGGAGAATCTAGGGGGAATGAGCAGTTCTTC. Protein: CASSQPGLAGESRGNEQFF.

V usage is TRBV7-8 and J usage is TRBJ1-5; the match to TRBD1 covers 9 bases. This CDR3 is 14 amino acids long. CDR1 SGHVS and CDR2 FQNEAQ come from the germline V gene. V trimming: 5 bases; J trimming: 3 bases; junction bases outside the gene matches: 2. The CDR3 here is CASSPQGANQPQHF. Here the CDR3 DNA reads TGTGCCAGCAGCCCACAGGGGGCCAATCAGCCCCAGCATTTT.

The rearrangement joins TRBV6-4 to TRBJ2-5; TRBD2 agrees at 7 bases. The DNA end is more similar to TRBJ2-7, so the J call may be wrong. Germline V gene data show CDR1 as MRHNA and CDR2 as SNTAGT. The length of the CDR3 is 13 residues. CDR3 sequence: CGEGEGRVHEQYF. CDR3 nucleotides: TGTGGAGAAGGGGAGGGAAGGGTCCACGAGCAGTACTTC.

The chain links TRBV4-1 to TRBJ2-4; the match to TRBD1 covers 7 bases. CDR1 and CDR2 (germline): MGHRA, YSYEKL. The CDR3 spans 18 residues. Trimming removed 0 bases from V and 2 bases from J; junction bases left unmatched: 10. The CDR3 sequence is CASSQDYQTGSTKNIQYF. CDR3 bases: TGCGCCAGCAGCCAAGATTACCAGACAGGGAGTACCAAAAACATTCAGTACTTC.

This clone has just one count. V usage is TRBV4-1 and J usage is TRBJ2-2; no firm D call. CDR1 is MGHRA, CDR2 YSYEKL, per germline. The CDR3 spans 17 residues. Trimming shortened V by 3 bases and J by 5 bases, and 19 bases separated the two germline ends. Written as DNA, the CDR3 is TGCGCCAGCAGCCAGGGCAGGCAGTTTTTTCGAACCGGGGAGCTGTTTTTT. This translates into CASSQGRQFFRTGELFF.